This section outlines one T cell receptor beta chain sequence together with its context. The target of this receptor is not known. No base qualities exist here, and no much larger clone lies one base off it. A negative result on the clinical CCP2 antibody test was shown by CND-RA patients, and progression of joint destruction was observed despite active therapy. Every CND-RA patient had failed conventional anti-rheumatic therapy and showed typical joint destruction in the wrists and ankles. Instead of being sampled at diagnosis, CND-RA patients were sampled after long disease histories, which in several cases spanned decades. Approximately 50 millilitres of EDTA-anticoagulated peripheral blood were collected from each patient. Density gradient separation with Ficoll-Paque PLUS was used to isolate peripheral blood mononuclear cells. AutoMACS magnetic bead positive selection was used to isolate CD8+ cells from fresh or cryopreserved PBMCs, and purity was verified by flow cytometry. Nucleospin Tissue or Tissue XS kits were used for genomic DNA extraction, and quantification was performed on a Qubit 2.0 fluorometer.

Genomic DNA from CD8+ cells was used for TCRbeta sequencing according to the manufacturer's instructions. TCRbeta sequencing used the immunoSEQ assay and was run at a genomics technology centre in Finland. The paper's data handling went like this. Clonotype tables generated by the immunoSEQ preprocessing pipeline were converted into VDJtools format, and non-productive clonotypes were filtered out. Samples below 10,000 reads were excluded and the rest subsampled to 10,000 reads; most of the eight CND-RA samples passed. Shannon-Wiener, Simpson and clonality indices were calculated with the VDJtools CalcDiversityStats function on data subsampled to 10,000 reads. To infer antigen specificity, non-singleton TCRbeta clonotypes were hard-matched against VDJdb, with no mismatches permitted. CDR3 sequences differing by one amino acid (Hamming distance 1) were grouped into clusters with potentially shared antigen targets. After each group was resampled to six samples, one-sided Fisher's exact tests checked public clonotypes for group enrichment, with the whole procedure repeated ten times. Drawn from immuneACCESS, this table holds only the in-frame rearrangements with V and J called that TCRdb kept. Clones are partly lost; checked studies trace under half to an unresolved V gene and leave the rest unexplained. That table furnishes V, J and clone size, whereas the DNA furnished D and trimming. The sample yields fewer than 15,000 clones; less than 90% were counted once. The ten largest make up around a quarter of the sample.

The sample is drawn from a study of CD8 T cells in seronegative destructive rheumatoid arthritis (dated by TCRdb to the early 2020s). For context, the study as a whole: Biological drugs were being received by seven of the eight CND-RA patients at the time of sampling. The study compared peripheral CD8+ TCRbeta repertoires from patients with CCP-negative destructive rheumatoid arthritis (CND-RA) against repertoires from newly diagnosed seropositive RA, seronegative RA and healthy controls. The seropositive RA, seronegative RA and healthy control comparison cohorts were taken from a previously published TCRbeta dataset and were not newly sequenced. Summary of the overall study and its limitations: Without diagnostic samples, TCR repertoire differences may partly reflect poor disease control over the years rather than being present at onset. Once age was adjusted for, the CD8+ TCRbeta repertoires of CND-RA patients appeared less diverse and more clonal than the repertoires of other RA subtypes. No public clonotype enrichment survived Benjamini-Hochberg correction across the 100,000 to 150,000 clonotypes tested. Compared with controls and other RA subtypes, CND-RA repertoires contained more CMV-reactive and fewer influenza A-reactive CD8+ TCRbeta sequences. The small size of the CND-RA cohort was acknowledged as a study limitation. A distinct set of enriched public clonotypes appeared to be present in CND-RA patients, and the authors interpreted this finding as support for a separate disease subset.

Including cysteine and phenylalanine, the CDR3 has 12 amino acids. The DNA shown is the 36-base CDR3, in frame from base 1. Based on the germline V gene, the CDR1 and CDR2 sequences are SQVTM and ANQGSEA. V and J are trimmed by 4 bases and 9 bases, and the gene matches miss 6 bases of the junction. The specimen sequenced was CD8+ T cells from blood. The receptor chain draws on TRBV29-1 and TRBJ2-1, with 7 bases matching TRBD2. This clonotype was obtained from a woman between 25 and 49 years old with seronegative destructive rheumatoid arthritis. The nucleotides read TGCAGCGTTGTGAGCGGGATAGGTGAGCAGTTCTTC. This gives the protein CSVVSGIGEQFF.